This is a list of T cell receptor beta chains from one sample in a study of vaccination and CD4 T cells after COVID-19. Their antigen targets remain unknown. TCRdb itself ran the PCR reads through MiXCR, one entry per CDR3 protein. There are 12,000 or so distinct CDR3 sequences in the sample; over 50% occur only once, and around 9% lies in the top ten. The material sequenced was CD4+ T cells from blood, cultured in vitro. These receptors were taken from a human donor who had recovered from COVID-19. The CDR3 runs from the conserved cysteine through the conserved F or W. The D gene is left open where the match is weak. Expanded clones are given a class, and other clones once, few, many or no size at all.

length	D	V	J	size	DNA	CDR3
14	-	TRBV6-4	TRBJ2-3	-	TGTGCCAGCAGTGACTCGAGAGCAACAGATACGCAGTATTTT	CASSDSRATDTQYF
16	TRBD1	TRBV6-5	TRBJ2-6	-	TGTGCCAGCAGTTCGGACAGGGGAACTGGGGCCAACGTCCTGACTTTC	CASSSDRGTGANVLTF
14	TRBD1	TRBV20-1	TRBJ1-6	-	TGCAGTGCTATGGGACAGTTTGAACTTTCACCCCTCCACTTT	CSAMGQFELSPLHF
14	-	TRBV20-1	TRBJ1-3	-	TGCAGTGCTAGAAAGGGGCTAGGGGGAAACACCATATATTTT	CSARKGLGGNTIYF
15	TRBD1	TRBV20-1	TRBJ2-7	once	TGCAGTGCTAGAGACCACCGGACAGGTTCCTACGAGCAGTACTTC	CSARDHRTGSYEQYF
14	-	TRBV5-4	TRBJ1-1	-	TGTGCCAGCAGCACCCGGGACAAGAACACTGAAGCTTTCTTT	CASSTRDKNTEAFF
16	-	TRBV10-1	TRBJ2-3	-	TGCGCCAGCAGTGAGGTCGGGCGGATTAGCACAGATACGCAGTATTTT	CASSEVGRISTDTQYF
14	TRBD1	TRBV20-1	TRBJ2-7	-	TGCAGTGCTAGAGCGGACAGGGGACTTCACGAGCAGTACTTC	CSARADRGLHEQYF
12	-	TRBV2	TRBJ2-1	-	TGTGCCAGCATGGAATTGGGCAATGAGCAGTTCTTC	CASMELGNEQFF
13	-	TRBV6-5	TRBJ2-7	-	TGTGCCAGCAGTTACTCGCCGGGCGATCGGCAGTACTTC	CASSYSPGDRQYF
13	-	TRBV5-1	TRBJ2-7	-	TGCGCCAGCAGCTTGGAGGCAGTACAGTCCCTGTACTTC	CASSLEAVQSLYF
16	TRBD2	TRBV6-2/TRBV6-3	TRBJ2-3	-	TGTGCCAGCAGTTACAGAGTAGCGGGGACGACAGATACGCAGTATTTT	CASSYRVAGTTDTQYF
19	TRBD1	TRBV6-5	TRBJ2-6	once	TGTGCCAGCAGTTACTCGATCCGAGACAGGGTATCTGGGGCCAACGTCCTGACTTTC	CASSYSIRDRVSGANVLTF
12	-	TRBV28	TRBJ2-1	-	TGTGCCAGCAGTTTAGCTCTGGGTGAGCAGTTCTTC	CASSLALGEQFF
14	TRBD1	TRBV20-1	TRBJ2-4	few	TGCAGTGCTCCGGACAGGGGGGTCAAAAACATTCAGTACTTC	CSAPDRGVKNIQYF
15	TRBD1	TRBV5-4	TRBJ2-7	-	TGTGCCAGCAGTCATGACAGGGGTCGAGTCTACGAGCAGTACTTC	CASSHDRGRVYEQYF
17	-	TRBV27	TRBJ2-5	few	TGTGCCAGCAGTTTATCCTGGGACTCCAGGGGCCCAGAGACCCAGTACTTC	CASSLSWDSRGPETQYF
16	TRBD2	TRBV20-1	TRBJ2-3	-	TGCAGTGCTTCGACAGGGACTAGCGGAAGCACAGATACGCAGTATTTT	CSASTGTSGSTDTQYF
14	-	TRBV6-1	TRBJ1-1	-	TGTGCCAGCGGAAGGGGGGCAGGTGAGAGTGAAGCTTTCTTT	CASGRGAGESEAFF